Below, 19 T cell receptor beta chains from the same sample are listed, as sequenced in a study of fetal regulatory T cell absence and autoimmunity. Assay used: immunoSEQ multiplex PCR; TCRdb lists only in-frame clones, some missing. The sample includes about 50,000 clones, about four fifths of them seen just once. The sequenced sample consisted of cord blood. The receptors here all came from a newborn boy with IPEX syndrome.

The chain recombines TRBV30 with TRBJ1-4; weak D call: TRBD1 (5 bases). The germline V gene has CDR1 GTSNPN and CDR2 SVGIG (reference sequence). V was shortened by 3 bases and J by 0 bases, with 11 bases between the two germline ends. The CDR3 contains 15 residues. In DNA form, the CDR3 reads TGTGCCTGGAGGCGGGACTTTGCAACTAATGAAAAACTGTTTTTT. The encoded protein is CAWRRDFATNEKLFF.

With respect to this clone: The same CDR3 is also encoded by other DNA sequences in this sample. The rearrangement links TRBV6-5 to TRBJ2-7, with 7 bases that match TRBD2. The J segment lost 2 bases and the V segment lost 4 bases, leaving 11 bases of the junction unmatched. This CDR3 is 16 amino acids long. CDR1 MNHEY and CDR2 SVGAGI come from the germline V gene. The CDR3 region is CASSFRTSGSTYEQYF. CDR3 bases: TGTGCCAGCAGTTTCAGGACTAGTGGGAGTACCTACGAGCAGTACTTC.

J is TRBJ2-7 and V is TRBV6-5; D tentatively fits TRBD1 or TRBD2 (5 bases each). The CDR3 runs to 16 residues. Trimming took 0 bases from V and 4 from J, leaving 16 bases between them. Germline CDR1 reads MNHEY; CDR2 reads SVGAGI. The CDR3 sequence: CASSYSRGRATYEQYF. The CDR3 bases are TGTGCCAGCAGTTACTCGAGGGGTAGGGCAACATACGAGCAGTACTTC.

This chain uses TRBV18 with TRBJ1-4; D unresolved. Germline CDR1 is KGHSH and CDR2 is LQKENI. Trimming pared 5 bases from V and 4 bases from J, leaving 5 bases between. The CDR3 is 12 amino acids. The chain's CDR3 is CASSSLNEKLFF. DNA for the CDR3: TGTGCCAGCTCATCCCTTAATGAAAAACTGTTTTTT.

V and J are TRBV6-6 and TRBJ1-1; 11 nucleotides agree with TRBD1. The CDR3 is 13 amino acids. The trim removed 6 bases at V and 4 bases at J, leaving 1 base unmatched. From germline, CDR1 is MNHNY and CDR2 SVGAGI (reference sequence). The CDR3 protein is CASRGQGATEAFF. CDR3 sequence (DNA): TGTGCCAGCAGAGGACAGGGGGCCACTGAAGCTTTCTTT.

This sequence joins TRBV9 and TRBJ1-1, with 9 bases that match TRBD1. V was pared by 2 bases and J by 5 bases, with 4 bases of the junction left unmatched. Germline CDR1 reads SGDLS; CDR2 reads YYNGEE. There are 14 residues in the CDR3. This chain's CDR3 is CASSVRDRVTEAFF. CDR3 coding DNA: TGTGCCAGCAGCGTCCGGGACAGGGTGACTGAAGCTTTCTTT. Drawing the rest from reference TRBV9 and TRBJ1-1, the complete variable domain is DSGVTQTPKHLITATGQRVTLRCSPRSGDLSVYWYQQSLDQGLQFLIQYYNGEERAKGNILERFSAQQFPDLHSELNLSSLELGDSALYFCASSVRDRVTEAFFGQGTRLTVV.

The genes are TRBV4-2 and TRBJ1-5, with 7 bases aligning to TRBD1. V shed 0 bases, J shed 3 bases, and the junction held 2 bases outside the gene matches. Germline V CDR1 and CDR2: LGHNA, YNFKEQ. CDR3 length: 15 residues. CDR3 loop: CASSQDGTVNQPQHF. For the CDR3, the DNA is TGTGCCAGCAGCCAAGATGGGACAGTCAATCAGCCCCAGCATTTT.

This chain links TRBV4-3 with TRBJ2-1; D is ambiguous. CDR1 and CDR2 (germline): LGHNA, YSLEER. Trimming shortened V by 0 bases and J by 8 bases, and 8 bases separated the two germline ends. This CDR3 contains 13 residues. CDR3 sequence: CASSQDGPDEQFF. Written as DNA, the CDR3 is TGCGCCAGCAGCCAAGATGGCCCCGATGAGCAGTTCTTC.

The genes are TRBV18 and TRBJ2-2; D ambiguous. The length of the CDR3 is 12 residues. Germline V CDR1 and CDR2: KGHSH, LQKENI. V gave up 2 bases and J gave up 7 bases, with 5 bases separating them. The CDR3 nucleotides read TGTGCCAGCTCACCATGGGGCGGGGAGCTGTTTTTT. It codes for CASSPWGGELFF.

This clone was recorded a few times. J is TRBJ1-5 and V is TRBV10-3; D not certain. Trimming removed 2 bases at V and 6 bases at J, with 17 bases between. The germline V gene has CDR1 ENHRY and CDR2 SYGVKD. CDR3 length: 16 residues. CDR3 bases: TGTGCCATCAGTGAGAATAATCCCCGGGAGGGTCAGCCCCAGCATTTT. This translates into CAISENNPREGQPQHF.

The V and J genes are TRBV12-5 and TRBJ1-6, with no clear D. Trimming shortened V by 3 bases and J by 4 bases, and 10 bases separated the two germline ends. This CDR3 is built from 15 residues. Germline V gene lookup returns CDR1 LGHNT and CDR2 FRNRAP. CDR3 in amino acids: CASGFSLEYNSPLHF. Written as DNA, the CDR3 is TGTGCTAGTGGTTTCTCCCTGGAGTATAATTCACCCCTCCACTTT.

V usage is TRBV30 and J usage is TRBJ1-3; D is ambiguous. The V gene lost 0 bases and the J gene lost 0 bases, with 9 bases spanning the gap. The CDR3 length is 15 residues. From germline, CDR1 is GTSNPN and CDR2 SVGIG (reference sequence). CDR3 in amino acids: CAWSVRRSSGNTIYF. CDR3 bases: TGTGCCTGGAGTGTACGGCGGAGCTCTGGAAACACCATATATTTT.

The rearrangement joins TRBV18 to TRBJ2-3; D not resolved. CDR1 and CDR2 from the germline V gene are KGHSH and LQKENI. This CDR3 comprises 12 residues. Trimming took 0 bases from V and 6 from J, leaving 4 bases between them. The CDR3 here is CASSPPFDTQYF. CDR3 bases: TGTGCCAGCTCACCACCGTTTGATACGCAGTATTTT.

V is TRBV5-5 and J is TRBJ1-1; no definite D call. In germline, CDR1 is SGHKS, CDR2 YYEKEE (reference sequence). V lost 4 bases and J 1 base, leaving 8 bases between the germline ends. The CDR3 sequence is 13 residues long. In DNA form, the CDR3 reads TGTGCCAGCAGCGGGAACGGGAACACTGAAGCTTTCTTT. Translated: CASSGNGNTEAFF.

The CDR3 nucleotides are TGCGCCAGCAGCCAAGACACAGGGGCTAACTATGGCTACACCTTC. This encodes CASSQDTGANYGYTF. This sequence joins TRBV4-3 and TRBJ1-2; 7 nucleotides align to TRBD1. V gave up 0 bases and J gave up 0 bases; unmatched junction bases: 1. CDR1 is LGHNA, CDR2 YSLEER, per germline. CDR3 size: 15 residues.

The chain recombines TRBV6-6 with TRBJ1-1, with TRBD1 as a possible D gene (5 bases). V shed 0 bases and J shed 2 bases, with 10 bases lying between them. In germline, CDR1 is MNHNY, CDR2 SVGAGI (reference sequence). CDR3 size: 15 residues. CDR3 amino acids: CASSYSGTANTEAFF. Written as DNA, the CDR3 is TGTGCCAGCAGTTACTCGGGGACGGCCAACACTGAAGCTTTCTTT.

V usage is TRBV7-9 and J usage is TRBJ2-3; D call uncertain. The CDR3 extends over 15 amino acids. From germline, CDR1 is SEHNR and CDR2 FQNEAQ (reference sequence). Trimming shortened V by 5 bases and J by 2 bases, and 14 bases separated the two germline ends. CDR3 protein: CASSPPRSNTDTQYF. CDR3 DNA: TGTGCCAGCAGCCCGCCCAGGTCTAACACAGATACGCAGTATTTT.

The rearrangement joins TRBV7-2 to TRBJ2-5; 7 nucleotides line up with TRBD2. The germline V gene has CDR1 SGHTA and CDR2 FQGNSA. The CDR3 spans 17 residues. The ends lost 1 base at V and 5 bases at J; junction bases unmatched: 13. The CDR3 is CASSLGGGPWGGETQYF. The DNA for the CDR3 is TGTGCCAGCAGCTTAGGAGGCGGGCCCTGGGGAGGGGAGACCCAGTACTTC.

This CDR3 reads CASRPPGGRNYGYTF. The CDR3 bases are TGTGCCAGCAGGCCCCCAGGTGGACGGAACTATGGCTACACCTTC. This sequence joins TRBV6-5 and TRBJ1-2; no reliable D call. This CDR3 contains 15 residues. Between the trimmed V and J ends, which lost 6 bases and 2 bases, there was a span of 16 bases. The germline gives CDR1 MNHEY, CDR2 SVGAGI.